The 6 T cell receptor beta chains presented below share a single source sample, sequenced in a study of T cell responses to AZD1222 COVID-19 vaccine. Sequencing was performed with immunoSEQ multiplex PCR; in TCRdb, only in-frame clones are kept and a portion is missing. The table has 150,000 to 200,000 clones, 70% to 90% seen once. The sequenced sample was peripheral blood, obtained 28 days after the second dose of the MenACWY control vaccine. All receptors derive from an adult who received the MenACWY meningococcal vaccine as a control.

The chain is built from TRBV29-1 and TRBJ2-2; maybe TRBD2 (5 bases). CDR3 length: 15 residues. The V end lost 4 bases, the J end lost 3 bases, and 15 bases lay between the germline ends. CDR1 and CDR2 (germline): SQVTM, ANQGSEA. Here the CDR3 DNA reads TGCAGCGTTGCGCCCAGCGGAGCCTACACCGGGGAGCTGTTTTTT. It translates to CSVAPSGAYTGELFF.

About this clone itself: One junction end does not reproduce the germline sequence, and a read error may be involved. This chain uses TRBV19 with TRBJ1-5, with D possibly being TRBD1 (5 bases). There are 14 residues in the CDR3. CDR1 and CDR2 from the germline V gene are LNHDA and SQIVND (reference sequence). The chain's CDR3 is CASSLGTSNQSQHF. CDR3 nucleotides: TGTGCCAGTAGTCTCGGGACCAGTAATCAGTCCCAGCATTTT.

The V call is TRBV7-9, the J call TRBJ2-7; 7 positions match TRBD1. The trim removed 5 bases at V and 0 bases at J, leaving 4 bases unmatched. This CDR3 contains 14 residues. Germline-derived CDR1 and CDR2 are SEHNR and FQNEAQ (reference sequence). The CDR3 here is CASSRGTVSYEQYF. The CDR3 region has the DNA TGTGCCAGCAGCCGAGGGACAGTCTCCTACGAGCAGTACTTC.

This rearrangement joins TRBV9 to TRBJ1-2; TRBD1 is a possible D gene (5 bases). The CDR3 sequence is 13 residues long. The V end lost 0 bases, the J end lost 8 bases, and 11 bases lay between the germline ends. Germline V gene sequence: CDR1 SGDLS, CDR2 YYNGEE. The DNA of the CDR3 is TGTGCCAGCAGCGTAGGGGACCACGTAGGCTACACCTTC. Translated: CASSVGDHVGYTF.

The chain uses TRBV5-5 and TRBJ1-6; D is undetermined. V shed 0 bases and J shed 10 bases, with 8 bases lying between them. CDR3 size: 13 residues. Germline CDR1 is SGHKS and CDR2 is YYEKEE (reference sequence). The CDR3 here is CASSLEGRSPLHF. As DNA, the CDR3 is TGTGCCAGCAGCTTGGAGGGTAGGTCACCCCTCCACTTT.

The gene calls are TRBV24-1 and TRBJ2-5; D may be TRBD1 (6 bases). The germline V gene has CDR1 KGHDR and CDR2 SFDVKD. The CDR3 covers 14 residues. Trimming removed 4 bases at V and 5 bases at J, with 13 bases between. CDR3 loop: CATSELSQGETQYF. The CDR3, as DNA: TGTGCCACCAGTGAACTCTCCCAGGGGGAGACCCAGTACTTC.